These T cell receptor beta chains were read from a single sample in a study of shared clonotypes between healthy human individuals. Clones were sequenced by immunoSEQ multiplex PCR, and TCRdb holds only the in-frame ones, with some missing. The table lists approximately 2.5 million clones, over 85% of them singletons. The sample was naive CD4+ T cells from PBMCs. The origin of the receptors is a man aged 18 to 35 in good health. Some clones in this sample may be carry-over from other donors' samples. The CDR3 runs from the conserved cysteine through the conserved F or W. A D gene is named only where the DNA matches it firmly. Some rows have no size entry. The others give once, few or many, or a class for an expanded clone.

D gene,J gene,CDR3 length,V gene,clone size,CDR3 protein,CDR3 DNA
-,TRBJ2-3,15,TRBV7-2,-,CASSLAGRGADTQYF,TGTGCCAGCAGCTTAGCGGGGAGGGGGGCAGATACGCAGTATTTT
-,TRBJ2-3,14,TRBV7-2,-,CASRLGLSTDTQYF,TGTGCCAGCCGACTCGGGCTTAGCACAGATACGCAGTATTTT
TRBD1,TRBJ1-3,14,TRBV19,-,CASRDRSSGNTIYF,TGTGCCAGTAGGGACAGGAGCTCTGGAAACACCATATATTTT
TRBD2,TRBJ2-1,15,TRBV28,-,CASSLLAAPYNEQFF,TGTGCCAGCAGTTTACTAGCGGCGCCCTACAATGAGCAGTTCTTC
-,TRBJ1-5,14,TRBV30,few,CAWGYAGPHQPQHF,TGTGCCTGGGGATATGCAGGGCCCCATCAGCCCCAGCATTTT
-,TRBJ1-2,15,TRBV4-3,-,CASSQATRDNYGYTF,TGCGCCAGCAGCCAAGCTACTCGGGACAACTATGGCTACACCTTC
-,TRBJ1-2,14,TRBV2,-,CASSETGLGYGYTF,TGTGCCAGCAGTGAAACTGGGTTGGGCTATGGCTACACCTTC
TRBD1,TRBJ2-4,13,TRBV4-1,-,CASSQTTGLGEYF,TGCGCCAGCAGCCAGACGACAGGGTTGGGCGAGTACTTC
-,TRBJ2-7,17,TRBV5-1,-,CASSLWPKGPSEYEQYF,TGCGCCAGCAGCTTGTGGCCTAAAGGACCTTCAGAATACGAGCAGTACTTC
-,TRBJ1-2,14,TRBV6-5,-,CASSSPGQGHGYTF,TGTGCCAGCAGTTCCCCCGGACAAGGGCATGGCTACACCTTC
-,TRBJ2-5,15,TRBV5-4,-,CASSFPGPRRETQYF,TGTGCCAGCAGCTTCCCGGGACCGCGAAGGGAGACCCAGTACTTC
TRBD2,TRBJ2-2,16,TRBV10-2,-,CASAVGGRGNTGELFF,TGCGCCAGTGCTGTGGGCGGGAGAGGGAACACCGGGGAGCTGTTTTTT
TRBD2,TRBJ2-3,17,TRBV18,-,CASSPGTSGRLADTQYF,TGTGCCAGCTCACCAGGGACTAGCGGGAGGTTGGCAGATACGCAGTATTTT
-,TRBJ1-2,16,TRBV6-1,once,CASSEPGEPGDYGYTF,TGTGCCAGCAGTGAACCTGGGGAGCCGGGCGACTATGGCTACACCTTC
TRBD2,TRBJ2-7,15,TRBV19,-,CASSINPGGLYEQYF,TGTGCCAGTAGTATAAACCCGGGGGGGCTCTACGAGCAGTACTTC
-,TRBJ2-1,13,TRBV11-3,-,CASSKERGGEQFF,TGTGCCAGCAGCAAGGAAAGGGGCGGTGAGCAGTTCTTC
-,TRBJ1-3,16,TRBV7-2,-,CASSSDVRNSGNTIYF,TGTGCCAGCAGCTCGGACGTCCGGAACTCTGGAAACACCATATATTTT
-,TRBJ1-1,16,TRBV19,-,CASSTRRAGKNTEAFF,TGTGCCAGTAGTACCCGACGGGCAGGGAAGAACACTGAAGCTTTCTTT
TRBD2,TRBJ2-1,16,TRBV5-1,-,CASNLGTSGRRDEQFF,TGCGCCAGCAACCTTGGAACTAGCGGGAGGAGGGATGAGCAGTTCTTC
TRBD1,TRBJ2-7,15,TRBV5-4,-,CASSLQPWTGNEQYF,TGTGCCAGCAGCTTGCAACCGTGGACAGGGAACGAGCAGTACTTC
-,TRBJ2-1,12,TRBV2,-,CASSGQINEQFF,TGTGCCAGCAGTGGACAGATCAATGAGCAGTTCTTC
-,TRBJ2-3,15,TRBV7-9,-,CASSLAGGEADTQYF,TGTGCCAGCAGCTTAGCCGGCGGGGAAGCAGATACGCAGTATTTT
-,TRBJ2-2,15,TRBV9,-,CASSPQNLGTGELFF,TGTGCCAGCAGCCCTCAGAATCTAGGCACCGGGGAGCTGTTTTTT
-,TRBJ2-5,15,TRBV30,-,CAWRARGGFIETQYF,TGTGCCTGGAGGGCCAGGGGGGGTTTCATCGAGACCCAGTACTTC
TRBD2,TRBJ2-1,15,TRBV11-3,-,CASSGQREGSNEQFF,TGTGCCAGCAGCGGGCAGCGGGAGGGAAGCAATGAGCAGTTCTTC
TRBD2,TRBJ2-1,17,TRBV9,-,CASSVTPGTSGYNEQFF,TGTGCCAGCAGCGTGACTCCAGGGACTAGCGGGTACAATGAGCAGTTCTTC
-,TRBJ1-4,13,TRBV10-3,-,CAISELIVGKLFF,TGTGCCATCAGTGAGTTAATTGTCGGGAAACTGTTTTTT
-,TRBJ2-7,15,TRBV5-4,-,CASSLEPGSNYEQYF,TGTGCCAGCAGCCTAGAGCCGGGATCCAACTACGAGCAGTACTTC
-,TRBJ2-6,13,TRBV2,-,CASMRDSDHVLTF,TGTGCCAGCATGAGGGACTCTGATCACGTCCTGACTTTC